The sequence of this T cell receptor (beta chain) was determined in a study of cytomegalovirus exposure and HLA in healthy donors. Study-level points and caveats: The listing of 150 to 200 TCR beta chains classed them as cytomegalovirus-associated. A later analysis reportedly found fewer N-insertions in an Asian-associated ancestry cluster than the approximately 700-donor mean.

CDR1 is SGDLS and CDR2 is YYNGEE in the germline V gene. The CDR3 is 16 amino acids. The junction had 5 bases not matched to a gene; V was cut back by 2 bases and J by 2 bases. In the case of this clone: Its antigen remains unidentified.

The PCR was carried out with 60 Vbeta primers and 13 Jbeta primers. Method: immunoSEQ multiplex PCR; TCRdb's copy keeps in-frame clones and lacks some. This sample has over 150,000 clones; around 88% occur once, and the top ten carry under 0.95%. The clonotype comes from a woman in her 30s in good health and CMV-seronegative. The rearrangement joins TRBV9 to TRBJ2-5; 11 bases map to TRBD2. The sample taken for sequencing was PBMCs. In nucleotides, the CDR3 is TGTGCCAGCAGCGTGGCGACTAGCGGGGCGCAAGAGACCCAGTACTTC. Protein product: CASSVATSGAQETQYF. Using reference TRBV9 and TRBJ2-5 for the parts outside the CDR3, the full variable domain is DSGVTQTPKHLITATGQRVTLRCSPRSGDLSVYWYQQSLDQGLQFLIQYYNGEERAKGNILERFSAQQFPDLHSELNLSSLELGDSALYFCASSVATSGAQETQYFGPGTRLLVL.